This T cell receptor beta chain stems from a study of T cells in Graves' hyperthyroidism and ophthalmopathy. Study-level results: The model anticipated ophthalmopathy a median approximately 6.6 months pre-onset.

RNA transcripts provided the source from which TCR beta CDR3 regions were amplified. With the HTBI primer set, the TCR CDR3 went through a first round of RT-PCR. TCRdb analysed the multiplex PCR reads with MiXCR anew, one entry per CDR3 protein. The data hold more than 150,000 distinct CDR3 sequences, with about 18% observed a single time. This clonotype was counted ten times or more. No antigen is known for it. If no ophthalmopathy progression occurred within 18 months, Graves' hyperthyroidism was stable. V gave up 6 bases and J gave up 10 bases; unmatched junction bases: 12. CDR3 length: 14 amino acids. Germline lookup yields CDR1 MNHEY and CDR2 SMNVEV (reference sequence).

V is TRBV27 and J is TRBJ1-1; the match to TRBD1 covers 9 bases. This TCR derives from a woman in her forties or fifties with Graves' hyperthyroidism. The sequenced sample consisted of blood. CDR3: CASRPQGAAPAAFF. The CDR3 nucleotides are TGTGCCAGCAGACCACAGGGGGCGGCCCCGGCAGCTTTCTTT.